This T cell receptor (beta chain) was recorded in a study of T cell responses to AZD1222 COVID-19 vaccine. Trimming pared 0 bases from V and 4 bases from J, leaving 7 bases between. Germline CDR1 SGHRS, CDR2 YFSETQ. This CDR3 region has 13 residues. TCRdb's table, derived via immunoSEQ multiplex PCR, lists solely in-frame clones and lacks some. The sample holds roughly 150,000 clones, approximately 91% seen once. Overall study findings and caveats: White British ancestry dominated among donors, who included more females, and clonal diversity was possibly underestimated. The CD4 TCRs associated with vaccination extended across spike and predominated at 160-218 and 743-854.

This clone was seen once. Its cognate antigen is unknown. Recipients boosted at about 4 weeks or about 12 weeks are pooled. This specimen was peripheral blood, taken 28 days after the second AZD1222 dose. The source of this sequence is an adult who received the AZD1222 COVID-19 vaccine. The V and J genes are TRBV5-1 and TRBJ1-2, with D uncertain. This chain's CDR3 is CASSLGDLYGYTF. CDR3 bases: TGCGCCAGCAGCTTGGGTGATCTCTATGGCTACACCTTC.